Sequencing of this T cell receptor (beta chain) was carried out in a study of blood T cells in healthy people across ages. The use of a sample-barcoded 5' primer and a J-beta primer mix characterized a second PCR of about 7 to 12 cycles. TCRdb redid the calling of the 5' RACE reads with MiXCR, one entry per CDR3 protein. The table lists 780,000 or so distinct CDR3 sequences, around 25% of them singletons. The CDR3 covers 13 residues. V was cut by 4 bases and J by 8 bases, with 12 bases left in between. The germline gives CDR1 MNHEY, CDR2 SVGEGT. A further study also used this sample, focusing on T cells of mothers and their children. As that report states: Similar effects of thymic selection on TCR recombination output were recorded in related and unrelated pairs. No persistent microchimeric T cell clones were detected.

This sequence joins TRBV6-2 or TRBV6-3 and TRBJ2-1; D is tentatively TRBD1 or TRBD2 (5 bases each). The sequence came from a boy between 10 and 17 years old in good health. The specimen sequenced was blood. The CDR3 DNA reads as TGTGCCAGCAGTTGGGACCCCGGGGATGAGCAGTTCTTC. Translating gives CASSWDPGDEQFF.